This T cell receptor (beta chain) was sequenced for a study of blood T cell repertoires in COVID-19. The overall study: The study drew acute and convalescent COVID-19 samples from the United States, Italy and Spain. Nucleic acid was either cDNA or gDNA, and it came from T cells, B-cell-depleted T cells, or PBMCs.

Per the original data handling: Estimation of nucleated cell counts was performed using reference gene primer amplification. The assay was immunoSEQ multiplex PCR, and TCRdb's table has in-frame clones only and misses some. V and J calls and clone size are as listed in that table; D and trimming were resolved from the DNA. The repertoire holds 180,000 or so clones, with about nine tenths as singletons. This CDR3 region has 13 residues. Germline CDR1 reads WNHNN; CDR2 reads SYGVQD (reference sequence). After removal of 8 bases from V and 3 bases from J, the junction contained 6 bases not matched to a gene.

The rearrangement joins TRBV10-1 to TRBJ1-1, with 7 bases matching TRBD1. The sequence was obtained from a man aged 18 to 30 with active or convalescent COVID-19. The sample comprised peripheral blood. The CDR3 spells CASSRDRDTEAFF. The CDR3 region has the DNA TGCGCCAGCTCCCGGGACAGAGACACTGAAGCTTTCTTT.